This T cell receptor beta chain was sequenced in a study of T-cell reconstitution after alpha-beta-depleted transplantation in children. General study results and limits: Two months or so post-transplant, alpha-beta T cells reportedly derived from several hundred expanded graft clones.

In germline, CDR1 is SQVTM, CDR2 ANQGSEA. V gave up 1 base and J gave up 3 bases, with 7 bases separating them. The CDR3 has 13 amino acids. The library targeted TCRbeta and was prepared with unique molecular identifiers. TCRdb processed the PCR reads anew with MiXCR; each CDR3 protein has one entry. The sample lists hundreds of thousands of distinct CDR3 sequences, roughly 13% occurring once. This clonotype was counted ten times or more. Its target is unknown. This material consisted of PBMCs, taken before TCRalphabeta/CD19-depleted stem cell transplant. The V gene is TRBV29-1, the J gene TRBJ2-4, with D hard to call. The clonotype comes from a girl aged 2 to 10 with congenital amegakaryocytic thrombocytopenia, due to receive a stem cell transplant. The CDR3 coding sequence is TGCAGCGTTGAAGGGCAGAACAAAAACATTCAGTACTTC. It is translated as CSVEGQNKNIQYF.